The 24 T cell receptor beta chains below come from one sample, sequenced in a study of T-cell reconstitution after alpha-beta-depleted transplantation in children. A library of TCRbeta sequences, prepared with unique molecular identifiers, was generated. TCRdb ran MiXCR on the PCR reads and lists one entry per CDR3 protein. This table holds over 550,000 distinct CDR3 sequences, roughly a tenth found once. The sequencing here drew on PBMCs from the stem cell graft donor, taken from the stem cell graft. Every receptor here comes from a human donor who donated a stem cell graft to a child with acute myeloid leukemia.

This clonotype was recorded many times. The rearrangement links TRBV20-1 to TRBJ2-3, with 8 bases fitting TRBD2. CDR3 length equals 14 residues. Germline assignment: CDR1 DFQATT and CDR2 SNEGSKA (reference sequence). Trimming at V came to 3 bases and at J to 1 base, leaving 3 bases not matched to a gene. The CDR3, as DNA: TGCAGTGCTAGGGTTAGCGGGGGCACAGATACGCAGTATTTT. Its protein is CSARVSGGTDTQYF.

This chain uses TRBV4-3 with TRBJ2-1, with 8 positions matching TRBD2. This CDR3 contains 17 residues. V shed 0 bases, J shed 6 bases, and the junction held 10 bases outside the gene matches. Germline V gene lookup returns CDR1 LGHNA and CDR2 YSLEER. As DNA, the CDR3 is TGCGCCAGCAGCCAAGATCGGGCGGGAGGTGAGGGCAATGAGCAGTTCTTC. The encoded protein is CASSQDRAGGEGNEQFF.

The chain joins TRBV4-1 to TRBJ1-4; 7 nucleotides line up with TRBD1. CDR1 is MGHRA, CDR2 YSYEKL, per germline. The CDR3 extends over 15 amino acids. The ends lost 4 bases at V and 4 bases at J; junction bases unmatched: 6. Written as DNA, the CDR3 is TGCGCCAGCAGCCTCACGGGGGACAGTAATGAAAAACTGTTTTTT. It codes for CASSLTGDSNEKLFF.

This clonotype appeared a few times. The chain recombines TRBV20-1 with TRBJ2-3, with D possibly being TRBD2 (5 bases). The germline CDR1 and CDR2 sequences are DFQATT and SNEGSKA (reference sequence). Deletions cut 4 bases from V and 0 bases from J, with 14 bases between. CDR3 length: 15 residues. CDR3 sequence reads: CSAKDFLLSTDTQYF. The CDR3 DNA reads as TGCAGTGCTAAGGACTTCCTACTAAGCACAGATACGCAGTATTTT.

The chain carries TRBV24-1 and TRBJ2-7, with 9 bases lining up with TRBD1. The J segment lost 6 bases and the V segment lost 4 bases, leaving 3 bases of the junction unmatched. The CDR3 is 13 residues long. The germline V gene has CDR1 KGHDR and CDR2 SFDVKD. CDR3 protein: CATSENRGREQYF. CDR3 DNA sequence: TGTGCCACCAGTGAAAACAGGGGGCGCGAGCAGTACTTC.

This clonotype was counted at least ten times. V and J are TRBV7-2 and TRBJ2-1; D uncertain. Germline V gives CDR1 SGHTA, CDR2 FQGNSA. The CDR3 is 12 amino acids. V was cut by 5 bases and J by 9 bases, with 11 bases left in between. The CDR3 reads CASSRTRTEQFF. CDR3 DNA sequence: TGTGCCAGCAGCCGGACCCGGACTGAGCAGTTCTTC. Complete variable domain (other parts from reference TRBV7-2 and TRBJ2-1): GAGVSQSPSNKVTEKGKDVELRCDPISGHTALYWYRQSLGQGLEFLIYFQGNSAPDKSGLPSDRFSAERTGGSVSTLTIQRTQQEDSAVYLCASSRTRTEQFFGPGTRLTVL.

This clonotype was recorded a few times. This CDR3 is CASRPDLQGPVQFF. The CDR3 DNA follows: TGCGCCAGCAGACCAGACTTACAGGGGCCGGTGCAGTTCTTC. The chain links TRBV5-1 to TRBJ2-1; TRBD1 aligns across 7 bases. J gave up 12 bases and V 5 bases, and 14 bases lay outside the gene matches. The CDR3 totals 14 residues. Per germline, CDR1 SGHRS and CDR2 YFSETQ. The full variable domain, completed using reference TRBV5-1 and TRBJ2-1, is KAGVTQTPRYLIKTRGQQVTLSCSPISGHRSVSWYQQTPGQGLQFLFEYFSETQRNKGNFPGRFSGRQFSNSRSEMNVSTLELGDSALYLCASRPDLQGPVQFFGPGTRLTVL.

There are many counts of this clonotype. The CDR3: CASSLRREKSYNEQFF. CDR3 nucleotides: TGTGCCAGCAGCTTAAGGCGGGAGAAGTCCTACAATGAGCAGTTCTTC. V is TRBV11-2 and J is TRBJ2-1; 7 nucleotides align to TRBD2. The CDR3 length is 16 residues. V lost 2 bases to trimming and J lost 1 base; unmatched junction nucleotides: 5. Germline CDR1 is SGHAT and CDR2 is FQNNGV.

The J gene is TRBJ2-5, the V gene TRBV28; D is ambiguous. The V gene's germline CDR1 is MDHEN and CDR2 SYDVKM. This CDR3 comprises 19 residues. Trimming removed 7 bases from V and 1 base from J, with 28 bases in between. The CDR3, as DNA: TGTGCCAGCACCGGAGTACCCTCCCCTAGTGTTGTTGTCCAAGAGACCCAGTACTTC. The encoded protein is CASTGVPSPSVVVQETQYF.

The chain couples TRBV4-3 to TRBJ2-7; TRBD2 is a possible D gene (5 bases). Germline lookup yields CDR1 LGHNA and CDR2 YSLEER. This CDR3 is 16 amino acids long. V was clipped by 1 base and J by 2 bases, with 15 bases between them. The CDR3 reads CASSQVRSPRAYEQYF. The CDR3 DNA follows: TGCGCCAGCAGCCAAGTAAGGTCGCCGAGGGCCTACGAGCAGTACTTC.

The V and J genes are TRBV11-2 and TRBJ2-3; 14 bases are a match to TRBD2. Per the germline V gene, CDR1 is SGHAT and CDR2 is FQNNGV. Trimming removed 5 bases from V and 0 bases from J; junction bases left unmatched: 16. The CDR3 loop spans 21 amino acids. The CDR3 sequence: CASSPLTGLAGAPTSTDTQYF. In DNA, the CDR3 is TGTGCCAGCAGCCCCCTCACGGGACTAGCGGGAGCGCCGACTAGCACAGATACGCAGTATTTT.

This clonotype was found many times. The V gene is TRBV4-3, the J gene TRBJ2-5; D is unclear. Per the germline V gene, CDR1 is LGHNA and CDR2 is YSLEER. This CDR3 spans 13 amino acids. Trimming took 0 bases from V and 6 from J, leaving 8 bases between them. The CDR3, as DNA: TGCGCCAGCAGCCAAGATCAAGGCCAGACCCAGTACTTC. The encoded protein is CASSQDQGQTQYF.

This clonotype was recorded a few times. Germline is not matched at one junction end, which may reflect a read error. This rearrangement joins TRBV5-5 to TRBJ2-7; 7 nucleotides line up with TRBD2. There are 12 residues in the CDR3. The germline CDR1 and CDR2 sequences are SGHKS and YYEKEE (reference sequence). This CDR3 reads CAISRTSYEQYF. CDR3 coding DNA: TGTGCCATCAGCCGGACTAGCTACGAGCAGTACTTC.

This clonotype was seen more than once but under ten times. The chain carries TRBV5-1 and TRBJ2-6, with D possibly TRBD1 on 5 matching bases. Trimming removed 5 bases at V and 0 bases at J, with 15 bases between. CDR1 SGHRS and CDR2 YFSETQ come from the germline V gene. CDR3 size: 17 residues. In nucleotides, the CDR3 is TGCGCCAGCAGTACAGGAGTTCCCCTCTCTGGGGCCAACGTCCTGACTTTC. Its protein is CASSTGVPLSGANVLTF.

This clonotype was counted ten times or more. The rearrangement links TRBV20-1 to TRBJ2-1, with D possibly TRBD1 on 5 matching bases. The germline V and J ends were trimmed by 0 bases and 4 bases, with 13 bases remaining between them. CDR3 length: 15 residues. Germline CDR1 is DFQATT and CDR2 is SNEGSKA (reference sequence). CDR3 protein: CSARDPLGVYNEQFF. The CDR3 bases are TGCAGTGCTAGAGATCCTCTAGGGGTTTACAATGAGCAGTTCTTC.

This clonotype was counted at least ten times. CDR3 amino acids: CASSTRQGTDTQYF. CDR3 nucleotide sequence: TGTGCCAGCAGTACGCGACAGGGTACAGATACGCAGTATTTT. The chain employs TRBV27 and TRBJ2-3, with TRBD1 matching over 7 bases. The V and J ends lost 5 bases and 3 bases, in that order; junction bases with no gene match: 5. Germline values: CDR1 MNHEY, CDR2 SMNVEV (reference sequence). CDR3 length: 14 residues.

This clonotype came up a few times. The chain uses TRBV20-1 and TRBJ1-1, with D uncertain. Germline V lookup: CDR1 DFQATT, CDR2 SNEGSKA (reference sequence). V lost 6 bases and J lost 4, with 9 bases in between. The CDR3 contains 11 residues. CDR3 residues: CSARWGTEAFF. For the CDR3, the DNA is TGCAGTGCACGGTGGGGCACTGAAGCTTTCTTT.

This clonotype was seen only once. The gene calls are TRBV3-1 and TRBJ2-4, with a tentative D call TRBD2 (5 bases). The length of the CDR3 is 16 residues. Germline lookup yields CDR1 LGHDT and CDR2 YNNKEL (reference sequence). With 1 base removed from V and 0 bases from J, the gap between germline ends came to 10 bases. CDR3: CASSQGGPVAKNIQYF. CDR3 coding DNA: TGTGCCAGCAGCCAAGGAGGGCCAGTAGCCAAAAACATTCAGTACTTC.

Many counts were recorded for this clonotype. The chain is built from TRBV7-2 and TRBJ2-7; no clear D. CDR3 length: 13 residues. Per the germline V gene, CDR1 is SGHTA and CDR2 is FQGNSA. The V gene lost 4 bases and the J gene lost 2 bases, with 9 bases spanning the gap. This chain's CDR3 is CASSSPSPYEQYF. The CDR3 bases are TGTGCCAGCAGCTCCCCGTCACCCTACGAGCAGTACTTC.

The chain has TRBV19 and TRBJ2-1; 11 bases align to TRBD2. With V trimmed by 4 bases and J by 9 bases, 5 bases remained unmatched. This CDR3 spans 14 amino acids. Germline V gene lookup returns CDR1 LNHDA and CDR2 SQIVND (reference sequence). Written as DNA, the CDR3 is TGTGCCAGTAGTAAACTAGCGGGAGCCGCTGAGCAGTTCTTC. Translation gives CASSKLAGAAEQFF.

This clonotype was counted ten times or more. The chain recombines TRBV20-1 with TRBJ2-2, with 8 nucleotides matching TRBD2. The CDR3 spans 14 residues. Germline-derived CDR1 and CDR2 are DFQATT and SNEGSKA (reference sequence). J was trimmed by 6 bases and V by 4 bases; bases with no gene match: 7. The CDR3 coding sequence is TGCAGTGCTACTCTGCGACTAGCGTCCGGGGAGCTGTTTTTT. Protein: CSATLRLASGELFF.

The genes are TRBV20-1 and TRBJ1-5; TRBD1 is a possible D gene (6 bases). The CDR3 totals 15 residues. The ends were cut back, 0 bases at V and 3 bases at J, with 12 bases in the middle. The germline V gene has CDR1 DFQATT and CDR2 SNEGSKA (reference sequence). The CDR3 nucleotides are TGCAGTGCTAGAGATGGACAGACTCACAATCAGCCCCAGCATTTT. Translating it yields CSARDGQTHNQPQHF.

A note on this clonotype: In this CDR3 the conserved last residue, phenylalanine or tryptophan, is missing, so a read error is likely. The chain uses TRBV28 and TRBJ2-7, with D possibly being TRBD1 (5 bases). There are 12 residues in the CDR3. CDR1 and CDR2 (germline): MDHEN, SYDVKM. V dropped 2 bases and J dropped 5 bases, with 7 bases sitting between them. CDR3 protein: CASSLPRDEQYL. The CDR3 DNA follows: TGTGCCAGCAGTTTACCCAGGGACGAGCAGTACCTC.

This clonotype was detected only a few times. The genes are TRBV9 and TRBJ2-1; D not resolved. V lost 0 bases and J 6 bases, leaving 10 bases between the germline ends. CDR3 length: 14 residues. CDR1 is SGDLS and CDR2 is YYNGEE in the germline V gene. CDR3 region: CASSVVPASNEQFF. Here the CDR3 DNA reads TGTGCCAGCAGCGTAGTCCCAGCGTCCAATGAGCAGTTCTTC.